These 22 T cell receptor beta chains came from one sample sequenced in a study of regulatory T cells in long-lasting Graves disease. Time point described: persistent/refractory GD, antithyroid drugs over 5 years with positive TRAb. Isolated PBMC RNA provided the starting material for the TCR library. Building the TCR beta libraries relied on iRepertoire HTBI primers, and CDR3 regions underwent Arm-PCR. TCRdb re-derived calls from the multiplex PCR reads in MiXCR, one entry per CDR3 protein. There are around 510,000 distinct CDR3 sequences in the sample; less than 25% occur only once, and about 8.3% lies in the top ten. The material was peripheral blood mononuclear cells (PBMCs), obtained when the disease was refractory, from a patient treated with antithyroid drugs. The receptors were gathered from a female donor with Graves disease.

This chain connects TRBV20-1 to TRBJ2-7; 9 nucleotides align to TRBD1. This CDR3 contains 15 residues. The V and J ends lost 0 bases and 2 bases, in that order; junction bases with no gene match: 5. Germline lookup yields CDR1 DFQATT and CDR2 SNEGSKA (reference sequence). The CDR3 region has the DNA TGCAGTGCTAGAGATTGGGGGGACAGGGCCTACGAGCAGTACTTC. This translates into CSARDWGDRAYEQYF.

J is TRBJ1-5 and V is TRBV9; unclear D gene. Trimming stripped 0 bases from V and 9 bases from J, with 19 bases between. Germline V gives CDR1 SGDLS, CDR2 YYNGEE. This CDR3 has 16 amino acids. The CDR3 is CASSVGPGDNHRPQHF. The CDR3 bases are TGTGCCAGCAGCGTAGGTCCAGGTGATAATCATCGGCCCCAGCATTTT.

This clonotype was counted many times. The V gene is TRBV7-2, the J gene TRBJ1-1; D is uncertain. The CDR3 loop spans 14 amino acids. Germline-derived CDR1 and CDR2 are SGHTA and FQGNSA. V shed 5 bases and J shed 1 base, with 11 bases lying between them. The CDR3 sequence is CASSPKMANTEAFF. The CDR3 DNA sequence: TGTGCCAGCAGCCCCAAGATGGCGAACACTGAAGCTTTCTTT.

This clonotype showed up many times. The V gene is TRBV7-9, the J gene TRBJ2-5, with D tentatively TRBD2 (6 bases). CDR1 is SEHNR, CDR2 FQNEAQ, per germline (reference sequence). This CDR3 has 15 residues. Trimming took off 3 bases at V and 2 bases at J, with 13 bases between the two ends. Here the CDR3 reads CASSLDHGRQETQYF. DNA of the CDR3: TGTGCCAGCAGCTTGGACCATGGGAGGCAAGAGACCCAGTACTTC.

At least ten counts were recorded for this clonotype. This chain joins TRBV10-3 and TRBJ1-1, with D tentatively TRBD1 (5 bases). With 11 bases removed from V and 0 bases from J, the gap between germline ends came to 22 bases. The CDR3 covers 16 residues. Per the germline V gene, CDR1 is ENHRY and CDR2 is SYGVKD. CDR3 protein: CAHRRDSPAMNTEAFF. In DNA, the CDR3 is TGTGCCCATCGGAGGGACTCCCCTGCCATGAACACTGAAGCTTTCTTT.

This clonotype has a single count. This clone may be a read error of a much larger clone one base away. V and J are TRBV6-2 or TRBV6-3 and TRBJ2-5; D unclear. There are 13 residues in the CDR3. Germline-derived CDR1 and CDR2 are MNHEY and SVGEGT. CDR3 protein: CASGYSIRETQYF. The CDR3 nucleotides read TGTGCCAGCGGTTACTCGATAAGGGAGACCCAGTACTTC.

The CDR3 nucleotides are TGTGCCAGCAGCAGGAAAGAGGCCCCTTATACGCAGTATTTT. Its translation: CASSRKEAPYTQYF. The chain recombines TRBV7-6 with TRBJ2-3, with D unclear. V lost 5 bases and J 7 bases, leaving 16 bases between the germline ends. The CDR3 runs to 14 residues. Germline V gives CDR1 SGHVS, CDR2 FNYEAQ.

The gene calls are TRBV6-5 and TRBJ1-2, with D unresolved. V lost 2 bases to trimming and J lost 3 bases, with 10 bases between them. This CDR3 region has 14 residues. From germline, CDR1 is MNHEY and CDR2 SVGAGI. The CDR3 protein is CASSYGQIDYGYTF. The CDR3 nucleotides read TGTGCCAGCAGTTACGGGCAGATCGACTATGGCTACACCTTC.

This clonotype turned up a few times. CDR3 sequence (DNA): TGTGCCAGCAGTGACCAGGGCCCCGGCACAGATACGCAGTATTTT. The encoded protein is CASSDQGPGTDTQYF. The chain combines TRBV2 with TRBJ2-3, with D possibly being TRBD1 (5 bases). Germline V CDR1 and CDR2: SNHLY, FYNNEI. The CDR3 is 15 residues long. V was pared by 3 bases and J by 1 base, with 11 bases between.

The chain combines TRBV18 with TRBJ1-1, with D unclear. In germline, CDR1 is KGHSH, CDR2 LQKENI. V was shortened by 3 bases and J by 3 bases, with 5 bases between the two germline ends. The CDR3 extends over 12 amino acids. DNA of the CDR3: TGTGCCAGCTCACCTATTCACACTGAAGCTTTCTTT. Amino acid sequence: CASSPIHTEAFF.

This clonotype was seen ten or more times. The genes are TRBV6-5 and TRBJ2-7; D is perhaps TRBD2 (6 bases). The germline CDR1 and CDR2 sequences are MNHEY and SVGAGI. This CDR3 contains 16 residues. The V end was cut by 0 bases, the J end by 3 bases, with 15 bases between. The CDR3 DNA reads TGTGCCAGCAGTTACTCGATTAAAGGCGGGGTCTACGAGCAGTACTTC. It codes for CASSYSIKGGVYEQYF.

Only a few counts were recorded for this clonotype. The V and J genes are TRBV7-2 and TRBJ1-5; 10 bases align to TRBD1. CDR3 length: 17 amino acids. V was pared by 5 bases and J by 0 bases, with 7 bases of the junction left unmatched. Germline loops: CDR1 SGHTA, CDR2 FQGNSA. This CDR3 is CASSPGQGIYSNQPQHF. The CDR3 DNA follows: TGTGCCAGCAGCCCGGGACAGGGGATATATAGCAATCAGCCCCAGCATTTT.

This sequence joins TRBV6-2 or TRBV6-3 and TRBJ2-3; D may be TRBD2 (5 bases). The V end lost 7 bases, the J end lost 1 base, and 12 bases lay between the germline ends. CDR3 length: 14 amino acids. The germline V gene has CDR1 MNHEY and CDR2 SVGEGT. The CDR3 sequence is CASIHAGGTDTQYF. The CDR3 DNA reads TGTGCCAGCATCCATGCCGGGGGCACAGATACGCAGTATTTT.

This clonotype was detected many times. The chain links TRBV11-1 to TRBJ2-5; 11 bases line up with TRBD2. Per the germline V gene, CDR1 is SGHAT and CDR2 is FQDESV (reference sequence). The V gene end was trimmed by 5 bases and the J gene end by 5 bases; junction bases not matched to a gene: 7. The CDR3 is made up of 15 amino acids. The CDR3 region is CASSPLAGGAETQYF. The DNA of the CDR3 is TGTGCCAGCAGCCCCCTAGCGGGAGGAGCGGAGACCCAGTACTTC.

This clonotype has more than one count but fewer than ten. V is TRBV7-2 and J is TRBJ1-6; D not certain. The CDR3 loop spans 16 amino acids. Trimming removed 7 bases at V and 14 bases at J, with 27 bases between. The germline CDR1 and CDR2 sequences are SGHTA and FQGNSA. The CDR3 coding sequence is TGTGCCAGCACCAGCCAGAGCGAACAAGGTCGTAGATCCCTCCACTTT. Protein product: CASTSQSEQGRRSLHF.

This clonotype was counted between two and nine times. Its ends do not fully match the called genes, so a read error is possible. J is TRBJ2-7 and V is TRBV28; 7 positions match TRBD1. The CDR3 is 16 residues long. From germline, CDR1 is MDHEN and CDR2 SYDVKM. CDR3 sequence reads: CASSPFTGAQAYEQHF. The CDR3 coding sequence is TGTGCCAGCAGTCCCTTCACAGGGGCGCAGGCCTACGAGCAGCACTTC.

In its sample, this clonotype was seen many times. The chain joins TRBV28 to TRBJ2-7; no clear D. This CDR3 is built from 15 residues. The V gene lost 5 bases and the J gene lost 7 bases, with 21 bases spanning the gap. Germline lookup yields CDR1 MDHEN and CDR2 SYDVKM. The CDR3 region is CASSPVVGSPVEQYF. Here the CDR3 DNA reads TGTGCCAGCAGTCCCGTCGTGGGGTCTCCGGTGGAGCAGTACTTC.

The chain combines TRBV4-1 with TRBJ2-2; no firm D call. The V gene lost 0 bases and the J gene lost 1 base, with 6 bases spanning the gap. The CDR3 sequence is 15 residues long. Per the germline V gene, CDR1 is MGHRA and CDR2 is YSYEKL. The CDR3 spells CASSQEPGNTGELFF. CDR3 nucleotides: TGCGCCAGCAGCCAAGAGCCCGGGAACACCGGGGAGCTGTTTTTT.

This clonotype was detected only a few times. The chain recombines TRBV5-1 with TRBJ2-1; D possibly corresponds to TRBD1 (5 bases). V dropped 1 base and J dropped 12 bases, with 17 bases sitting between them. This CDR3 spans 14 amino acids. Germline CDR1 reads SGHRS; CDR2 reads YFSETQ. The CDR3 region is CASSLTIIGDRQFF. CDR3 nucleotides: TGCGCCAGCAGCTTGACCATCATAGGGGATAGGCAGTTCTTC.

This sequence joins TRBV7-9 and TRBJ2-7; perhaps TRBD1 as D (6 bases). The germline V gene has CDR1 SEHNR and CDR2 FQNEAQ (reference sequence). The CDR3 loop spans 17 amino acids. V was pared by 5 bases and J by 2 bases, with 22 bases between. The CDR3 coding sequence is TGTGCCAGCAGCCCGATCATATGGGGGCGCCCCCCCTACGAGCAGTACTTC. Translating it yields CASSPIIWGRPPYEQYF.

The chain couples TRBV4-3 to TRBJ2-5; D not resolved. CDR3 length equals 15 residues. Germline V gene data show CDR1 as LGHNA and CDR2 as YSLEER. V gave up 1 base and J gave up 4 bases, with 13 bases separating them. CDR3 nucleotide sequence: TGCGCCAGCAGCCAAGGTCTCGGGCAACCAGAGACCCAGTACTTC. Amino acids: CASSQGLGQPETQYF.

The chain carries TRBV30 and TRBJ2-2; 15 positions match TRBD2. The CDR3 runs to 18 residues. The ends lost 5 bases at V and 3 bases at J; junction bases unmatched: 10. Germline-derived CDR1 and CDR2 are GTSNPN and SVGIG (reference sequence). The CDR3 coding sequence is TGTGCCTGGGGGGGGCCGGGACTAGCGGGAGGTGACACCGGGGAGCTGTTTTTT. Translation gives CAWGGPGLAGGDTGELFF.